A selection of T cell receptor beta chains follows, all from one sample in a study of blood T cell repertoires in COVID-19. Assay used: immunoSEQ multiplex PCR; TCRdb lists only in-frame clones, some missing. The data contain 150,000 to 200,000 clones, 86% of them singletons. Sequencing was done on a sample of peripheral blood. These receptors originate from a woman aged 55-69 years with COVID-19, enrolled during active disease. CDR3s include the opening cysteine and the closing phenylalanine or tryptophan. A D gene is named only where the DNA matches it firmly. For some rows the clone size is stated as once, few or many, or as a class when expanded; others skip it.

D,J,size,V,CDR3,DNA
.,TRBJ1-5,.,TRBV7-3,CASSLSRDRYQPQHF,TGTGCCAGCAGCTTATCCAGGGATAGGTATCAGCCCCAGCATTTT
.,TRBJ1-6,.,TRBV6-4,CASSDFRTDPRVALHF,TGTGCCAGCAGTGACTTCCGGACAGACCCGAGGGTGGCCCTCCACTTT
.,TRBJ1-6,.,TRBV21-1,CASSKTAVYNSPLHF,TGTGCCAGCAGCAAAACAGCGGTCTATAATTCACCCCTCCACTTT
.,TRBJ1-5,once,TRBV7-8,CASSLRSSNQPQHF,TGTGCCAGCAGCTTACGGAGTAGCAATCAGCCCCAGCATTTT
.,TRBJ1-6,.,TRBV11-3,CASSLGLNSPLHF,TGTGCCAGCAGCTTAGGGCTCAACTCACCCCTCCACTTT
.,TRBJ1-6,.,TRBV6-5,CASSYFIPPNSPLHF,TGTGCCAGCAGTTACTTTATTCCCCCTAATTCACCCCTCCACTTT
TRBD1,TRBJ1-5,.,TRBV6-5,CASSSWTGGLDQPQHF,TGTGCCAGCAGTTCTTGGACAGGGGGCCTCGATCAGCCCCAGCATTTT
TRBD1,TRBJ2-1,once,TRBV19,CASSTRTGRQFF,TGTGCCAGTAGTACTCGGACAGGCAGGCAGTTCTTC
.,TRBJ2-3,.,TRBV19,CASSPMAGGTDTQYF,TGTGCCAGTAGTCCCATGGCGGGCGGCACAGATACGCAGTATTTT
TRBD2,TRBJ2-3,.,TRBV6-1,CASSEEWAGGATDTQYF,TGTGCCAGCAGTGAAGAATGGGCGGGGGGGGCCACAGATACGCAGTATTTT
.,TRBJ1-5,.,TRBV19,CASFTPYSNQPQHF,TGTGCCAGTTTTACACCTTATAGCAATCAGCCCCAGCATTTT
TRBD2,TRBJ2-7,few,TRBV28,CASSFWTSGSSYEQYF,TGTGCCAGCAGTTTTTGGACTAGCGGTAGCTCCTACGAGCAGTACTTC
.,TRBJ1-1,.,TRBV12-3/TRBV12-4,CASSISQPGKAFF,TGTGCCAGCTCCATCAGCCAGCCCGGGAAAGCTTTCTTT
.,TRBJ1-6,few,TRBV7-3,CASSSGGGGDSPLHF,TGTGCCAGCAGCTCGGGTGGGGGAGGGGATTCACCCCTCCACTTT